This record concerns one T cell receptor beta chain sequence. Germline V gene sequence: CDR1 LGHNA, CDR2 YSLEER. Trimming took 0 bases from V and 4 from J, leaving 13 bases between them. This CDR3 contains 15 residues. The sample comes from a study of cytomegalovirus exposure and HLA in healthy donors. The PCR used 60 Vbeta and 13 Jbeta primers. The repertoire was sequenced with immunoSEQ multiplex PCR; TCRdb's copy has only in-frame clones and lacks some. The data show fewer than 200,000 clones, about 80% seen once. The chain couples TRBV4-3 to TRBJ2-7; possibly TRBD2 for D (6 bases). Sequenced material: PBMCs. The receptor was derived from a woman in her thirties in good health and CMV-seronegative. In nucleotides, the CDR3 is TGCGCCAGCAGCCAAGAGACCGGGGGTTGGTACGAGCAGTACTTC. This gives the protein CASSQETGGWYEQYF.